This T cell receptor beta chain originates from a study of radiation and T cells in renal cell carcinoma. Generated by immunoSEQ multiplex PCR, the TCRdb table keeps only in-frame clones and is missing some. The table has roughly 90,000 clones, approximately 86% seen once; the top ten hold approximately 9.6%. The time point here: blood 4 weeks post-SBRT, at nephrectomy. Treatment here: 15 Gy SBRT to primary tumor, nephrectomy 4 weeks later. The patient's renal cell carcinoma had clear cell pathology. Germline V gene sequence: CDR1 MNHEY, CDR2 SVGAGI. This CDR3 contains 15 residues. With 6 bases clipped from V and 4 bases from J, the junction kept 9 bases outside the gene matches.

The chain combines TRBV6-5 with TRBJ1-5; 7 nucleotides line up with TRBD1. This clonotype was obtained from a man aged 50 to 59 with renal cell carcinoma. Source: blood, taken from a patient whose treatment included radiotherapy and nephrectomy. The CDR3 DNA follows: TGTGCCAGCAGACTCGACAGGGAATCGAATCAGCCCCAGCATTTT. Translated, it gives CASRLDRESNQPQHF.